The rows below give T cell receptor beta chains drawn from one sample of a study of blood T cell dynamics during melanoma immunotherapy. Clones were read by immunoSEQ multiplex PCR, and TCRdb kept only the in-frame ones, dropping some. The data contain 7,900 or so clones, more than 70% of them singletons. The sequenced sample was blood, obtained from a patient treated with checkpoint blockade. These TCRs come from a human donor with melanoma. CDR3s include the opening cysteine and the closing phenylalanine or tryptophan. A D gene is named only where the DNA matches it firmly. Size values are once, few and many counts, or a class for expanded clones, and some rows have none.

j_call | d_call | cdr3_length | v_call | clone_size | cdr3_aa | cdr3_nt
TRBJ1-5 | NA | 13 | TRBV9 | NA | CASSVGDSTPQHF | TGTGCCAGCAGCGTAGGGGACTCAACGCCCCAGCATTTT
TRBJ2-7 | TRBD1 | 15 | TRBV5-1 | NA | CASSTVGQGSYEQYF | TGCGCCAGCAGCACGGTGGGACAGGGGTCGTACGAGCAGTACTTC
TRBJ2-7 | TRBD1 | 18 | TRBV25-1 | once | CASSHSGTGVVRWNEQYF | TGTGCCAGCAGTCACTCCGGGACAGGGGTCGTGCGGTGGAACGAGCAGTACTTC
TRBJ2-7 | TRBD1 | 15 | TRBV19 | NA | CASSMSRGQSYEQYF | TGTGCCAGTAGTATGTCTAGGGGGCAATCCTACGAGCAGTACTTC
TRBJ2-7 | NA | 12 | TRBV11-2 | NA | CASSLGGVEQYF | TGTGCCAGCAGCTTAGGGGGGGTCGAGCAGTACTTC
TRBJ2-7 | TRBD1 | 15 | TRBV2 | NA | CASTGTGRTDYEQYF | TGTGCCAGCACGGGGACAGGGCGAACGGACTACGAGCAGTACTTC
TRBJ1-1 | NA | 15 | TRBV6-1 | NA | CASSEGRRMNTEAFF | TGTGCCAGCAGTGAAGGCAGACGAATGAACACTGAAGCTTTCTTT
TRBJ1-2 | NA | 15 | TRBV18 | few | CASSPGRGQDYGYTF | TGTGCCAGCTCACCGGGCCGGGGGCAGGACTATGGCTACACCTTC
TRBJ2-7 | TRBD1 | 12 | TRBV30 | NA | CAWSLQGYEQYF | TGTGCCTGGAGTTTACAGGGGTACGAGCAGTACTTC
TRBJ1-1 | NA | 18 | TRBV5-4 | few | CASSSFGALPSLDTEAFF | TGTGCCAGCAGCTCCTTTGGGGCTTTGCCATCATTGGACACTGAAGCTTTCTTT
TRBJ1-1 | NA | 16 | TRBV4-2 | few | CASSQDPQDLNTEAFF | TGTGCCAGCAGCCAAGACCCTCAGGACTTGAACACTGAAGCTTTCTTT
TRBJ2-7 | TRBD1 | 15 | TRBV5-4 | NA | CASSPRTGEIYEQYF | TGTGCCAGCAGCCCCCGGACAGGGGAAATCTACGAGCAGTACTTC
TRBJ1-1 | NA | 14 | TRBV19 | NA | CASSIVGKNTEAFF | TGTGCCAGTAGTATTGTCGGGAAGAACACTGAAGCTTTCTTT
TRBJ2-7 | TRBD2 | 14 | TRBV27 | NA | CASSLRLAGAVQYF | TGTGCCAGCAGTTTGCGTCTAGCGGGAGCCGTGCAGTACTTC
TRBJ1-3 | NA | 16 | TRBV7-2 | NA | CASSLARGRGWDTIYF | TGTGCCAGCAGCTTAGCGAGGGGACGAGGTTGGGACACCATATATTTT
TRBJ2-7 | TRBD1 | 15 | TRBV29-1 | NA | CSVEDWDRESYEQYF | TGCAGCGTTGAAGATTGGGACAGGGAGTCCTACGAGCAGTACTTC
TRBJ1-1 | TRBD1 | 15 | TRBV19 | NA | CASIRGQGLRTEAFF | TGTGCCAGTATTCGCGGACAGGGTCTTAGGACTGAAGCTTTCTTT